Listed below are T cell receptor beta chains from one sample, sequenced in a study of human T cells and chemical hapten exposure. TCRdb processed the RACE reads anew with MiXCR; each CDR3 protein has one entry. This table has 30,000 to 35,000 distinct CDR3 sequences, around 5% appearing once. The sample taken for sequencing was whole blood. These receptors originate from a human donor in good health. Some clones in this sample may be carry-over from other donors' samples. CDR3s include the opening cysteine and the closing phenylalanine or tryptophan. A D gene is named only where the DNA matches it firmly. Clone size, where shown, is once, few, many, or a class for clones that have expanded.

D,V,J,size,DNA,CDR3
-,TRBV6-5,TRBJ2-3,many,TGTGCCAGCAGGCGAACAGGGAGCTCTAGCACAGATACGCAGTATTTT,CASRRTGSSSTDTQYF
TRBD1,TRBV13,TRBJ2-7,many,TGTGCCAGCAGCTCCTCCTGGGACAGCCGAAGCTCCTACGAGCAGTACTTC,CASSSSWDSRSSYEQYF
TRBD1,TRBV2,TRBJ1-4,-,TGTGCCAGCAGGACACAGGGGGCAACTAATGAAAAACTGTTTTTT,CASRTQGATNEKLFF
TRBD1,TRBV15,TRBJ2-1,few,TGTGCCACCAGCAGAGACGGGACAGGGGGGTACAATGAGCAGTTCTTC,CATSRDGTGGYNEQFF
TRBD1,TRBV20-1,TRBJ2-7,many,TGCAGTGCTGCTAGGGGGACAGACCCCTACGAGCAGTACTTC,CSAARGTDPYEQYF
-,TRBV20-1,TRBJ2-4,many,TGCAGTGCAAACCCTCTGTACAGGGCCGCGGCCAAATTAGCCAAAAACATTCAGTACTTC,CSANPLYRAAAKLAKNIQYF
-,TRBV5-1,TRBJ1-2,many,TGCGCCAGCAGCTTGGGGGATTTAGGAAACTATGGCTACACCTTC,CASSLGDLGNYGYTF
-,TRBV7-2,TRBJ2-3,many,TGTGCCAGCAGCAGGACCCCCTACCCGTACACAGATACGCAGTATTTT,CASSRTPYPYTDTQYF
TRBD2,TRBV19,TRBJ2-2,many,TGTGCCAGTAGTATGGGACTAGCGGGGCTCACCGGGGAGCTGTTTTTT,CASSMGLAGLTGELFF
TRBD2,TRBV6-5,TRBJ2-7,-,TGTGCCAGCAGGTCGGGAGGGGCTCCCTACGAGCAGTACTTC,CASRSGGAPYEQYF
-,TRBV30,TRBJ2-1,many,TGTGCCTGGAATCCCACCTACAATGAGCAGTTCTTC,CAWNPTYNEQFF
TRBD2,TRBV20-1,TRBJ2-3,many,TGCAGTGCTAGAACGTGGGCCGGGGGGGTTTCGGGAGATACGCAGTATTTT,CSARTWAGGVSGDTQYF
-,TRBV3-1,TRBJ1-1,many,TGTGCCAGCAGCCAAGGGTTCGGGGGGGGAGCTTTCTTT,CASSQGFGGGAFF
-,TRBV18,TRBJ1-5,many,TGTGCCAGCTCACCTTTCTTTAACCTCATCTGGGGCGATCAGCCCCAGCATTTT,CASSPFFNLIWGDQPQHF
TRBD2,TRBV7-6,TRBJ2-5,many,TGTGCCAGCAGCCCGCAGGGGGGACTAGCGGGAGGGCCCGGGGAGACCCAGTACTTC,CASSPQGGLAGGPGETQYF
TRBD1,TRBV7-8,TRBJ1-1,few,TGTGCCAGCAGTCCAACAGGGGCCACTGAAGCTTTCTTT,CASSPTGATEAFF
-,TRBV5-1,TRBJ2-3,few,TGCGCCAGCAGTATGCAGCGCGGGACACTGGATACGCAGTATTTT,CASSMQRGTLDTQYF
-,TRBV7-9,TRBJ1-1,many,TGTGCCAGCAGCCCTACAGGCATTGAAGCTTTCTTT,CASSPTGIEAFF
-,TRBV5-8,TRBJ1-2,many,TGTGCCAGCAGCTTGTTAGGGAACTATGGCTACACCTTC,CASSLLGNYGYTF
-,TRBV6-1,TRBJ1-1,many,TGTGCCAGCAGCGTGATGTCCAGCCCCTCACTGAACACTGAAGCTTTCTTT,CASSVMSSPSLNTEAFF
-,TRBV11-2,TRBJ2-2,few,TGTGCCAGCAGCTTGTACAGAAACACCGGGGAGCTGTTTTTT,CASSLYRNTGELFF
-,TRBV9,TRBJ2-2,many,TGTGCCAGCAGCGTAGCTCTCTTGGGGGGGGCCCCCGGGGAGCTGTTTTTT,CASSVALLGGAPGELFF
TRBD1,TRBV7-9,TRBJ1-1,few,TGTGCCAGCAGCTTAGGGGACAGGCTTTGGGCTGAAGCTTTCTTT,CASSLGDRLWAEAFF
TRBD2,TRBV12-3/TRBV12-4,TRBJ2-1,few,TGTGCCAGCAGTTCTTGGACTAGCGGGAGGGCCGATGAGCAGTTCTTC,CASSSWTSGRADEQFF
-,TRBV28,TRBJ1-2,few,TGTGCCAGCAGTTCCCCCCCCACAGGGCTCGGCTACACCTTC,CASSSPPTGLGYTF
-,TRBV11-3,TRBJ1-2,many,TGTGCCAGCAGCTTAGTTTGCGGGAACCGAGGCTATGGCTACACCTTC,CASSLVCGNRGYGYTF
-,TRBV5-4,TRBJ2-7,many,TGTGCCAGCAGCTTGGGTCCGCGCGGAGAGGGCGGCTACGAGCAGTACTTC,CASSLGPRGEGGYEQYF
-,TRBV6-6,TRBJ1-1,many,TGTGCCACCCAGACATTTTCAGGCACTGAAGCTTTCTTT,CATQTFSGTEAFF
-,TRBV7-4,TRBJ2-7,many,TGTGCCAGCAGGCCCGGGGGCGCAGGGACCCCCCACGAGCAGTACTTC,CASRPGGAGTPHEQYF
TRBD1,TRBV9,TRBJ2-3,many,TGTGCCAGCAGCGGGGGACAGGGGGCATCAGATACGCAGTATTTT,CASSGGQGASDTQYF
-,TRBV5-6,TRBJ1-6,many,TGTGCCAGCAGCTTGGGCGGGGATTCACCCCTCCACTTT,CASSLGGDSPLHF
-,TRBV14,TRBJ2-7,many,TGTGCCAGCAGCCAAGATCTTGACCGGACCTACGAGCAGTACTTC,CASSQDLDRTYEQYF
-,TRBV30,TRBJ2-3,many,TGTGCCTGGAGTGTACCTGGCAGCACTAGCACAGATACGCAGTATTTT,CAWSVPGSTSTDTQYF
-,TRBV6-5,TRBJ1-1,many,TGTGCCAGCGTGGGTGAGGGGTGGACTGAAGCTTTCTTT,CASVGEGWTEAFF
TRBD1,TRBV11-1,TRBJ2-6,few,TGTGCCAGCAGCGCCGTACAGGGGGCGGTCTCTGGGGCCAACGTCCTGACTTTC,CASSAVQGAVSGANVLTF
-,TRBV19,TRBJ1-1,few,TGTGCCAGCAAGAACGAGGTCATGAACACTGAAGCTTTCTTT,CASKNEVMNTEAFF
-,TRBV20-1,TRBJ1-1,many,TGCAGTGCTAGGTATCAGGGTACCCTAACTGAAGCTTTCTTT,CSARYQGTLTEAFF
-,TRBV4-3,TRBJ2-3,many,TGCGCCAGCAGCCAAGACGGGGGGCCCTTAGATACGCAGTATTTT,CASSQDGGPLDTQYF
TRBD1,TRBV20-1,TRBJ1-6,many,TGCAGTGCTAGAGAAGACAGGGGCAATTCACCCCTCCACTTT,CSAREDRGNSPLHF
-,TRBV4-1,TRBJ2-1,many,TGCGCCAGCAGCCAAGAGGGGCGCTCCTTCAATGAGCAGTTCTTC,CASSQEGRSFNEQFF
-,TRBV10-3,TRBJ1-3,many,TGTGCCACCCAAACACCGAACTCTGGAAACACCATATATTTT,CATQTPNSGNTIYF
-,TRBV3-1,TRBJ1-1,-,TGTGCCAGCAGCCAAGAGGCCAGGGGGAACACTGAAGCTTTCTTT,CASSQEARGNTEAFF
TRBD1,TRBV2,TRBJ1-1,many,TGTGCCAGCAGGGACAGGGTAAACACTGAAGCTTTCTTT,CASRDRVNTEAFF
-,TRBV5-4,TRBJ1-1,-,TGTGCCAGCAGCTTGGGGGCGGGTCGGGGGGCAGGGACTGAAGCTTTCTTT,CASSLGAGRGAGTEAFF
-,TRBV6-1,TRBJ2-3,-,TGTGCCAGCACTAGTGCCCGACGGGGCACAGATACGCAGTATTTT,CASTSARRGTDTQYF
-,TRBV7-2,TRBJ1-5,many,TGTGCCAGCAGCTTAGGTTCGTCGGGACAGCCCCAGCATTTT,CASSLGSSGQPQHF
-,TRBV9,TRBJ1-3,-,TGTGCCAGCAGCGTAGAGGGTGCAAACACCATATATTTT,CASSVEGANTIYF
TRBD1,TRBV4-3,TRBJ1-2,many,TGCGCCAGCAGCCGACAAAGGACAGGGGATGGCTACACCTTC,CASSRQRTGDGYTF
-,TRBV3-1,TRBJ2-2,many,TGTGCCAGCAGCCAATTCGGGGAGCCAAGGAACACCGGGGAGCTGTTTTTT,CASSQFGEPRNTGELFF
-,TRBV20-1,TRBJ2-5,many,TGCAGTGCTAGAGATGGCAGGGGAGAGACCCAGTACTTC,CSARDGRGETQYF
TRBD2,TRBV28,TRBJ2-4,few,TGTGCCAGCAGTTTATACGGGACTAGCGGGGGAGGCATTCAGTACTTC,CASSLYGTSGGGIQYF
-,TRBV5-5,TRBJ2-7,many,TGTGCCAGCAGCTTGAGGCTCCTAGCCGCGGGTGAGCAGTACTTC,CASSLRLLAAGEQYF
-,TRBV7-2,TRBJ1-6,few,TGTGCCAGCAACTCAGGACAGATTAATTCACCCCTCCACTTT,CASNSGQINSPLHF
TRBD2,TRBV4-3,TRBJ2-7,many,TGCGCCAGCAGCCAAGTTGCGGGCGGGGGGGTCTCCTACGAGCAGTACTTC,CASSQVAGGGVSYEQYF
-,TRBV7-2,TRBJ2-1,many,TGTGCCAGCAGCCTATACCGGGACTTTTACAATGAGCAGTTCTTC,CASSLYRDFYNEQFF
TRBD2,TRBV28,TRBJ2-7,many,TGTGCCAGCAGTTCCTACGTTGGGCTTGGGAGGGCCTACGAGCAGTACTTC,CASSSYVGLGRAYEQYF